The next 21 T cell receptor beta chains were all read from a single sample in a study of CD8+ T cells in alopecia areata. RNA extraction and reverse transcription yielded cDNA as sequencing template. Sequencing was performed with immunoSEQ multiplex PCR; in TCRdb, only in-frame clones are kept and a portion is missing. Among some 110,000 clones listed, roughly 50% were seen once. Treatment meaning: oral pan-JAK inhibitor, 5-10 mg twice daily. The specimen was CD8+ T cells sorted from blood, collected at week 24, from a patient treated with tofacitinib. Receptor source: a human donor with alopecia areata.

V gene TRBV11-2 combines with J gene TRBJ2-5; 7 bases are shared with TRBD2. The CDR3 covers 11 residues. The germline V gene has CDR1 SGHAT and CDR2 FQNNGV. V was pared by 5 bases and J by 10 bases, with 4 bases of the junction left unmatched. CDR3 sequence reads: CASSLTGGQYF. The CDR3 DNA reads TGTGCCAGCAGCCTGACGGGGGGCCAGTACTTC.

The chain uses TRBV27 and TRBJ2-5; D may be TRBD1 (5 bases). Trimming removed 3 bases at V and 5 bases at J, with 7 bases between. Germline CDR1 and CDR2: MNHEY and SMNVEV (reference sequence). This CDR3 spans 12 amino acids. The CDR3: CASSFNRETQYF. CDR3 sequence (DNA): TGTGCCAGCAGTTTTAACAGGGAGACCCAGTACTTC.

V and J are TRBV29-1 and TRBJ1-4; D is possibly TRBD1 (5 bases). There are 11 residues in the CDR3. V lost 4 bases, J lost 7 bases, and 7 bases lay in between. Germline V gene sequence: CDR1 SQVTM, CDR2 ANQGSEA. This CDR3 is CSVVGGEKLFF. The DNA for the CDR3 is TGCAGCGTTGTGGGGGGTGAAAAACTGTTTTTT.

The rearrangement uses TRBV4-1 and TRBJ2-2; D is perhaps TRBD1 or TRBD2 (6 bases each). The CDR3 runs 18 residues. Trimming stripped 1 base from V and 5 bases from J, with 20 bases between. Per germline, CDR1 MGHRA and CDR2 YSYEKL. Here the CDR3 reads CASSQVMFGGGTTGELFF. The CDR3 DNA follows: TGCGCCAGCAGCCAAGTAATGTTCGGAGGGGGTACGACCGGGGAGCTGTTTTTT.

This clone is labeled large. A junction end diverges from the germline sequence, so it may reflect a read error. The chain carries TRBV6-4 and TRBJ2-3, with 11 bases identical to TRBD2. CDR3 length equals 13 residues. The germline gives CDR1 MRHNA, CDR2 SNTAGT. The CDR3 here is CASSDSTSGDLHF. The CDR3 DNA sequence: TGTGCCAGCAGTGACTCGACTAGCGGGGACCTGCATTTT.

The genes are TRBV2 and TRBJ1-2; D is undetermined. The length of the CDR3 is 14 residues. Germline CDR1 is SNHLY and CDR2 is FYNNEI. With 8 bases removed from V and 1 base from J, the gap between germline ends came to 14 bases. DNA for the CDR3: TGTGCCAGCCTGGAGGGAACCAGTAACTATGGCTACACCTTC. Its translation: CASLEGTSNYGYTF.

The chain recombines TRBV27 with TRBJ2-7; D perhaps matches TRBD1 (5 bases). This CDR3 has 14 amino acids. Trimming left V 3 bases short and J 7 bases short, with 16 bases between. CDR1 is MNHEY, CDR2 SMNVEV, per germline (reference sequence). In DNA form, the CDR3 reads TGTGCCAGCAGTTTGGGCGGACATAAGGGGGAGCAGTACTTC. This translates into CASSLGGHKGEQYF.

The chain joins TRBV4-3 to TRBJ2-3; 7 bases map to TRBD2. The V gene's germline CDR1 is LGHNA and CDR2 YSLEER. This CDR3 is 19 amino acids long. Trimming cost V 4 bases and J 2 bases; bases outside gene matches: 18. The CDR3 nucleotides read TGCGCCAGCAGCCTAACACCCCCCTCCGAAGCGGGAAACACAGATACGCAGTATTTT. Its translation: CASSLTPPSEAGNTDTQYF.

This clone has more than one count but fewer than ten. The genes are TRBV11-2 and TRBJ2-5; TRBD2 agrees at 12 bases. In germline, CDR1 is SGHAT, CDR2 FQNNGV. V lost 5 bases to trimming and J lost 4 bases; unmatched junction nucleotides: 8. The CDR3 is 16 amino acids. The chain's CDR3 is CASSQLAGGPGETQYF. DNA of the CDR3: TGTGCCAGCAGCCAGCTAGCGGGGGGGCCTGGAGAGACCCAGTACTTC.

The gene calls are TRBV29-1 and TRBJ2-3, with TRBD2 identical over 11 bases. The CDR3 runs 18 residues. From germline, CDR1 is SQVTM and CDR2 ANQGSEA. J was trimmed by 0 bases and V by 0 bases; bases with no gene match: 8. In DNA form, the CDR3 reads TGCAGCGTTGAAGATTACGGGACTAGCGGAGCTAGCACAGATACGCAGTATTTT. Encoded protein: CSVEDYGTSGASTDTQYF.

This clone was observed a single time. V gene TRBV27 combines with J gene TRBJ1-6; D possibly corresponds to TRBD1 (6 bases). The V and J ends lost 5 bases and 9 bases respectively, with 20 bases between them. The CDR3 is 16 residues long. Germline V lookup: CDR1 MNHEY, CDR2 SMNVEV (reference sequence). CDR3 amino acids: CASSPLRGGGSSPLHF. The CDR3 DNA reads as TGTGCCAGCAGTCCTCTTCGCGGGGGCGGATCTTCACCCCTCCACTTT.

The J gene is TRBJ2-7, the V gene TRBV7-9; 8 nucleotides match TRBD1. The CDR3 totals 15 residues. Per the germline V gene, CDR1 is SEHNR and CDR2 is FQNEAQ (reference sequence). Germline trimming cut 4 bases from V and 2 bases from J; bases unmatched to any gene: 7. The CDR3 DNA sequence: TGTGCCAGCAGCTCAGGACAGGGTCAGCCCTACGAGCAGTACTTC. Its protein is CASSSGQGQPYEQYF.

The chain couples TRBV7-9 to TRBJ1-2; unclear D gene. The CDR3 spans 15 residues. Germline CDR1 is SEHNR and CDR2 is FQNEAQ (reference sequence). V was shortened by 5 bases and J by 0 bases, with 13 bases between the two germline ends. The CDR3 DNA sequence: TGTGCCAGCAGCGCGGCGGCAGGTTCTAACTATGGCTACACCTTC. Encoded protein: CASSAAAGSNYGYTF.

The rearrangement uses TRBV27 and TRBJ1-5; the D is unclear. CDR1 and CDR2 from the germline V gene are MNHEY and SMNVEV (reference sequence). The CDR3 sequence is 14 residues long. The ends were cut back, 2 bases at V and 3 bases at J, with 8 bases in the middle. The CDR3 DNA follows: TGTGCCAGCAGTTTAATAGGCAACAATCAGCCCCAGCATTTT. As protein: CASSLIGNNQPQHF.

V and J are TRBV13 and TRBJ2-7; 11 bases agree with TRBD2. V gave up 4 bases and J gave up 1 base; unmatched junction bases: 3. Germline assignment: CDR1 PRHDT and CDR2 FYEKMQ (reference sequence). The CDR3 sequence is 15 residues long. CDR3 in DNA: TGTGCCAGCAGCTGGGGACTAGCGGAATCCTACGAGCAGTACTTC. This gives the protein CASSWGLAESYEQYF.

This chain connects TRBV9 to TRBJ2-2; TRBD2 matches 13 bases. The CDR3 length is 18 residues. CDR1 and CDR2 from the germline V gene are SGDLS and YYNGEE. Trimming cost V 4 bases and J 1 base; bases outside gene matches: 7. The CDR3 loop is CASSSGLAGSGNTGELFF. The DNA of the CDR3 is TGTGCCAGCAGCTCGGGACTAGCGGGGTCTGGGAACACCGGGGAGCTGTTTTTT.

This clone is deemed medium-sized. The V call is TRBV15, the J call TRBJ2-6; possible D gene TRBD1, 5 bases. The V end lost 1 base, the J end lost 1 base, and 8 bases lay between the germline ends. Per the germline V gene, CDR1 is LNHNV and CDR2 is YYDKDF (reference sequence). This CDR3 spans 16 amino acids. CDR3 in DNA: TGTGCCACCAGCAGAGCTGCAGGGTCTGGGGCCAACGTCCTGACTTTC. This codes for CATSRAAGSGANVLTF.

V is TRBV30 and J is TRBJ1-1; TRBD1 aligns across 7 bases. Germline CDR1 is GTSNPN and CDR2 is SVGIG (reference sequence). The V and J ends lost 3 bases and 13 bases, in that order; junction bases with no gene match: 5. The CDR3 has 10 amino acids. The CDR3 nucleotides are TGTGCCTGGAGGTCAGACAGGGTTTTCTTT. Protein sequence: CAWRSDRVFF.

About this clone itself: Its ends do not fully match the called genes, so a read error is possible. Other DNA sequences of this sample code for an identical CDR3. This chain links TRBV7-8 with TRBJ2-7; perhaps TRBD1 as D (6 bases). The CDR3 is made up of 15 amino acids. Germline V gene sequence: CDR1 SGHVS, CDR2 FQNEAQ. The CDR3 nucleotides read TGCGCCAGCAGCCAACAGGGTATAGCGTCCTACGAGCAGTACTTC. It specifies CASSQQGIASYEQYF.

The chain joins TRBV5-1 to TRBJ2-7; possible D gene TRBD1, 5 bases. Trimming took 6 bases from V and 3 from J, leaving 13 bases between them. The CDR3 is 13 amino acids. The V gene's germline CDR1 is SGHRS and CDR2 YFSETQ. The CDR3 here is CASTGQLDYEQYF. DNA for the CDR3: TGCGCCAGCACCGGACAATTAGACTACGAGCAGTACTTC.

This clone occurred a few times. V and J are TRBV4-1 and TRBJ1-3; D ambiguous. This CDR3 comprises 15 residues. Germline CDR1 reads MGHRA; CDR2 reads YSYEKL. V gave up 0 bases and J gave up 0 bases, with 6 bases separating them. The CDR3 reads CASSQEGSSGNTIYF. DNA of the CDR3: TGCGCCAGCAGCCAAGAAGGGAGCTCTGGAAACACCATATATTTT.